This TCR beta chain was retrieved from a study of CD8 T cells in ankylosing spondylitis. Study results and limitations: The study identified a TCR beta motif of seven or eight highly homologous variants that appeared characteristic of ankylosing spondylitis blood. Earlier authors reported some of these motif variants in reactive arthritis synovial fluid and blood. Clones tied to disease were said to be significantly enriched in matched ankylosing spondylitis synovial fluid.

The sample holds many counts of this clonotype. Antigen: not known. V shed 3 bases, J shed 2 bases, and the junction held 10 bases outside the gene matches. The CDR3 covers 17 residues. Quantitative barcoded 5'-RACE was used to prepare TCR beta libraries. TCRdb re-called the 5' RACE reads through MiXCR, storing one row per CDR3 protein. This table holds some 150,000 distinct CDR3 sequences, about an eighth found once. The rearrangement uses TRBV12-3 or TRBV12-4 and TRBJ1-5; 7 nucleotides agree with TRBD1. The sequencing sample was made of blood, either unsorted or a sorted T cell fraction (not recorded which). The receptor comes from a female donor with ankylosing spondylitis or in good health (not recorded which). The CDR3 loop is CASSLGHRGPGNQPQHF. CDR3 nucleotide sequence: TGTGCCAGCAGTTTGGGACACAGGGGCCCAGGCAATCAGCCCCAGCATTTT.